The T cell receptor beta chain described here comes from a study of response to subunit inactivated influenza vaccine. This clonotype was counted only a few times. Antigen: not known. This CDR3 region has 19 residues. Germline V gene sequence: CDR1 DFQATT, CDR2 SNEGSKA (reference sequence). V lost 0 bases to trimming and J lost 0 bases; unmatched junction nucleotides: 9. General observations from the study: Authors suggested each seasonal influenza vaccination recruits few new T cells.

MiXCR, run by TCRdb on the RT-PCR reads, gives a single entry per CDR3 protein. This table has some 480,000 distinct CDR3 sequences, 10% to 11% appearing once. The sample was PBMCs from blood, taken about 40 days after vaccination. This TCR derives from a man in his fifties or sixties who received an inactivated influenza vaccine. The chain has TRBV20-1 and TRBJ2-6, with TRBD1 identical over 9 bases. In DNA form, the CDR3 reads TGCAGTGCTAGAGATGCCGGGACAGGGACCCTCTCTGGGGCCAACGTCCTGACTTTC. This codes for CSARDAGTGTLSGANVLTF.